A single sample gave rise to the 17 T cell receptor beta chains below, sequenced in a study of shared clonotypes between healthy human individuals. Here immunoSEQ multiplex PCR was the method, and the copy in TCRdb shows in-frame clones only, minus some. This sample has about a million clones, with 77% found just once. Material for sequencing was memory CD4+ T cells from PBMCs. The subset denotes: CD45RA-negative fraction. The receptors derive from a man aged 18 to 29 in good health. Some clones in this sample may be carry-over from other donors' samples.

This clone appeared a few times. DNA for the CDR3: TGTGCCACCAGCGTGGGACAGGGGGCGCTGGATACGCAGTATTTT. Translating gives CATSVGQGALDTQYF. This sequence joins TRBV15 and TRBJ2-3, with 12 bases aligning to TRBD1. V lost 5 bases to trimming and J lost 6 bases; unmatched junction nucleotides: 6. CDR3 size: 15 residues. In germline, CDR1 is LNHNV, CDR2 YYDKDF (reference sequence).

The V gene is TRBV29-1, the J gene TRBJ1-2; D gene uncertain. Trimming removed 3 bases at V and 4 bases at J, with 24 bases between. Germline CDR1 is SQVTM and CDR2 is ANQGSEA. The CDR3 is 17 residues long. The CDR3 here is CSVEGMVAQSWGYGYTF. CDR3 bases: TGCAGCGTTGAGGGGATGGTCGCCCAGAGCTGGGGCTATGGCTACACCTTC.

J is TRBJ2-2 and V is TRBV28, with TRBD2 matching 8 bases. Germline V gives CDR1 MDHEN, CDR2 SYDVKM. The CDR3 loop spans 15 amino acids. J lost 8 bases, V lost 6 bases, and 11 bases had no gene match. The DNA for the CDR3 is TGTGCCAGCAGGCTTCCTATAGCGGGAACTGGGGAGCTGTTTTTT. It specifies CASRLPIAGTGELFF.

CDR3 nucleotides: TGTGCCAGCAGTGGCTTCCTCCTTAGCAATCAGCCCCAGCATTTT. As protein: CASSGFLLSNQPQHF. The chain is built from TRBV6-1 and TRBJ1-5; no clear D gene. Germline V lookup: CDR1 MNHNS, CDR2 SASEGT. CDR3 length equals 15 residues. Between the trimmed V and J ends, which lost 4 bases and 0 bases, there was a span of 10 bases.

The chain uses TRBV4-1 and TRBJ1-5; 8 nucleotides agree with TRBD1. Trimming at V came to 0 bases and at J to 6 bases, leaving 13 bases not matched to a gene. The CDR3 has 18 amino acids. Germline V gives CDR1 MGHRA, CDR2 YSYEKL. CDR3 sequence reads: CASSQEAGRGLRVQPQHF. The DNA for the CDR3 is TGCGCCAGCAGCCAAGAGGCGGGCAGGGGGCTTAGGGTTCAGCCCCAGCATTTT.

This clone was found a few times. The chain recombines TRBV2 with TRBJ2-7; D is possibly TRBD1 (6 bases). Germline CDR1 and CDR2: SNHLY and FYNNEI. The CDR3 runs 13 residues. Trimming shortened V by 8 bases and J by 4 bases, and 15 bases separated the two germline ends. CDR3: CASGLRDNYEQYF. The CDR3 DNA is TGTGCCAGCGGACTCCGGGACAATTACGAGCAGTACTTC.

This clone has just one count. The rearrangement uses TRBV6-6 and TRBJ2-3; D gene unclear. The CDR3 runs to 12 residues. V lost 5 bases and J 6 bases, leaving 9 bases between the germline ends. Germline V gene data show CDR1 as MNHNY and CDR2 as SVGAGI (reference sequence). As DNA, the CDR3 is TGTGCCAGCAGTACAAGGCGGGATACGCAGTATTTT. Its translation: CASSTRRDTQYF.

This chain connects TRBV27 to TRBJ2-7, with D perhaps matching TRBD1 or TRBD2 (5 bases each). Trimming removed 6 bases from V and 2 bases from J, with 14 bases in between. The germline V gene has CDR1 MNHEY and CDR2 SMNVEV (reference sequence). The CDR3 extends over 14 amino acids. The CDR3 protein is CASSLDQGAYEQYF. The CDR3 bases are TGTGCCAGCAGCCTCGATCAGGGAGCCTACGAGCAGTACTTC.

This clone has ten or more counts. This CDR3 is also generated by other DNA sequences in the sample. The CDR3 region is CSVDSGYEQYF. Here the CDR3 DNA reads TGCAGCGTTGATTCGGGTTACGAGCAGTACTTC. The V and J genes are TRBV29-1 and TRBJ2-7; D call uncertain. CDR1 is SQVTM, CDR2 ANQGSEA, per germline. V lost 3 bases, J lost 4 bases, and 7 bases lay in between. This CDR3 is built from 11 residues.

The chain links TRBV30 to TRBJ1-3; D unclear. The CDR3 is 16 residues long. The germline gives CDR1 GTSNPN, CDR2 SVGIG (reference sequence). With 3 bases removed from V and 0 bases from J, the gap between germline ends came to 15 bases. The CDR3 loop reads CAWSPGLLSSGNTIYF. The CDR3 nucleotides read TGTGCCTGGAGCCCCGGACTGTTGAGCTCTGGAAACACCATATATTTT.

Turning to this clone: Distinct nucleotide sequences in the sample also encode this CDR3. The V call is TRBV7-9, the J call TRBJ2-7; TRBD1 matches at 8 bases. The CDR3 contains 14 residues. CDR1 is SEHNR and CDR2 is FQNEAQ in the germline V gene (reference sequence). The ends lost 6 bases at V and 0 bases at J; junction bases unmatched: 4. Here the CDR3 DNA reads TGTGCCAGCAGTTGGACAGGGAGCTCCTACGAGCAGTACTTC. Protein: CASSWTGSSYEQYF.

The chain couples TRBV2 to TRBJ1-1, with TRBD1 matching 11 bases. V lost 4 bases and J lost 9; bases outside the gene matches: 4. Germline CDR1 SNHLY, CDR2 FYNNEI. The CDR3 runs to 13 residues. This CDR3 is CASSGGQGGKAFF. The CDR3 bases are TGTGCCAGCAGTGGGGGACAGGGGGGAAAAGCTTTCTTT. The entire variable domain, with the rest obtained from reference TRBV2 and TRBJ1-1, is as follows: EPEVTQTPSHQVTQMGQEVILRCVPISNHLYFYWYRQILGQKVEFLVSFYNNEISEKSEIFDDQFSVERPDGSNFTLKIRSTKLEDSAMYFCASSGGQGGKAFFGQGTRLTVV.

The chain combines TRBV10-3 with TRBJ2-2; D is possibly TRBD1 (6 bases). CDR3 length equals 16 residues. Deletions cut 1 base from V and 1 base from J, with 10 bases between. Germline CDR1 is ENHRY and CDR2 is SYGVKD. CDR3 DNA: TGTGCCATCAGTGAGTACCCGGGACAGAACACCGGGGAGCTGTTTTTT. Amino acids: CAISEYPGQNTGELFF.

CDR3 in DNA: TGCGCCAGCAGCTTGGCCAAGAGTGAAAGAGATACGCAGTATTTT. Amino acids: CASSLAKSERDTQYF. V is TRBV5-1 and J is TRBJ2-3, with D hard to call. Germline loops: CDR1 SGHRS, CDR2 YFSETQ. Trimming pared 0 bases from V and 5 bases from J, leaving 13 bases between. The CDR3 totals 15 residues.

The V and J genes are TRBV16 and TRBJ1-4, with D possibly matching TRBD1 (5 bases). V lost 1 base to trimming and J lost 3 bases, with 9 bases between them. The CDR3 sequence is 15 residues long. The V gene's germline CDR1 is KGHSY and CDR2 FQNENV. The CDR3 nucleotides read TGTGCCAGCAGCCAATTGGGGCCGTCTAATGAAAAACTGTTTTTT. Translated: CASSQLGPSNEKLFF.

The J gene is TRBJ2-7, the V gene TRBV18, with no clear D. With 3 bases removed from V and 6 bases from J, the gap between germline ends came to 18 bases. CDR1 and CDR2 from the germline V gene are KGHSH and LQKENI. CDR3 length: 15 amino acids. CDR3 sequence: CASSPTSPPIGEQYF. Written as DNA, the CDR3 is TGTGCCAGCTCACCGACCTCCCCCCCAATAGGCGAGCAGTACTTC.

This chain links TRBV7-9 with TRBJ2-7; D is undetermined. Germline CDR1 SEHNR, CDR2 FQNEAQ (reference sequence). The CDR3 spans 13 residues. The V end was cut by 2 bases, the J end by 3 bases, with 8 bases between. The CDR3 sequence is CASSLNPGYEQYF. The CDR3, as DNA: TGTGCCAGCAGCTTAAATCCTGGCTACGAGCAGTACTTC.